This section outlines one T cell receptor (beta chain) sequence together with its context. Profiling relied on immunoSEQ multiplex PCR, and the TCRdb table lists in-frame clones only, not all of them. The table includes approximately 410,000 clones, approximately 90% detected once. The treatment is: 15 to 20 received Ad26.COV2.S at low or high dose, single or two shots; about 5 received placebo; per-sample allocation not given. Day 63 after the first vaccine or placebo injection was the time point for sampling. Germline loops: CDR1 MNHEY, CDR2 SVGAGI. Trimming removed 2 bases at V and 2 bases at J, with 10 bases between. This CDR3 region has 14 residues. This specimen belongs to a study of Ad26.COV2.S vaccination and SARS-CoV-2 variants.

The clonotype was recovered from a person between 18 and 59 years old who received the Ad26.COV2.S COVID-19 vaccine or a placebo. The chain has TRBV6-5 and TRBJ2-7; perhaps D is TRBD1 or TRBD2 (5 bases each). Specimen: peripheral blood, collected in a trial of Ad26.COV2.S vaccine versus placebo. CDR3 protein: CASSYAGAAYEQYF. CDR3 coding DNA: TGTGCCAGCAGTTACGCCGGGGCAGCCTACGAGCAGTACTTC.